This T cell receptor (beta chain) was observed in a study of blood T cell repertoires in COVID-19. At the level of the study: Specimens from acute and convalescent COVID-19 originated in the United States, Italy and Spain. In each case, the material was cDNA or gDNA derived from T cells, B-cell-depleted T cells, or PBMCs.

Germline V gene sequence: CDR1 SNHLY, CDR2 FYNNEI. This CDR3 has 15 residues. The germline V and J ends were trimmed by 2 bases and 0 bases, with 11 bases remaining between them. Authors' methods: Estimated nucleated cell counts came from reference gene primer amplification. Data came from immunoSEQ multiplex PCR; TCRdb stores just in-frame clones and leaves some out. D and trimming were read from the DNA, whereas the V and J calls and clone size are those reported in that table. The data hold more than 80,000 clones, with roughly four fifths observed a single time. The sample comprised peripheral blood. The TCR sequence derives from a woman aged 80 or older with active or convalescent COVID-19. This chain connects TRBV2 to TRBJ2-7; no firm D call. The CDR3 bases are TGTGCCAGCAGTGAACAGGCCGTCGGCTCCTACGAGCAGTACTTC. Translated: CASSEQAVGSYEQYF.